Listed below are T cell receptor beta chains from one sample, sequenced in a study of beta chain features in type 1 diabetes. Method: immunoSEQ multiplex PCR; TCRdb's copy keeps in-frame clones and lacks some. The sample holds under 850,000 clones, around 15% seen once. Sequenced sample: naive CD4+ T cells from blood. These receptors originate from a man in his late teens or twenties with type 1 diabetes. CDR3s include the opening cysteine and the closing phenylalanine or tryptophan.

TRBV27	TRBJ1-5	CASSRERGEPQHF
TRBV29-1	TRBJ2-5	CSPKTGGETQYF
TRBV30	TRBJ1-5	CAWSRGTVYQPQHF
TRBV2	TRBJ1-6	CASSESPSSTSPLHF
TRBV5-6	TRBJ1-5	CASSSRGQQPQHF
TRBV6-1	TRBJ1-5	CASSEAGIFSNQPQHF
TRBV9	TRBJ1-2	CASSVGPQVSTGSYGYTF
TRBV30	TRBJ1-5	CAWSLLNMNQPQHF
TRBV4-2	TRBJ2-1	CASSQDLPGSYNEQFF
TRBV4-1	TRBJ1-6	CASSHPTGASSYNSPLHF
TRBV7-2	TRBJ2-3	CASSPASTDTQYF
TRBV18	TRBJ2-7	CASSPRQGKLYEQYF
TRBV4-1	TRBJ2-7	CASSQGTGRASYEQYF
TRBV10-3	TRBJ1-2	CASSYSGRGYGYTF
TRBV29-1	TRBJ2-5	CSVDGLGQTQYF
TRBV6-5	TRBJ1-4	CASSSAGLDEKLFF
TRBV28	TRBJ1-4	CASSLVPGLGKLFF
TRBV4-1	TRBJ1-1	CASSTRTDMNTEAFF
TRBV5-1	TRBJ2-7	CASSLGGEVHEQYF
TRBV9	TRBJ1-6	CASSSGGFSPLHF
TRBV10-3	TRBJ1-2	CAIASRTSGDGYTF
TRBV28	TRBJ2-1	CASSLRGTGEQFF
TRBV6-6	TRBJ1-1	CASSYLATEAFF
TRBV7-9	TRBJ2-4	CASSLGEAKNIQYF
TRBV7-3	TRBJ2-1	CASSLGTGVSNEQFF
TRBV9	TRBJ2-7	CASSVALHAGEQYF
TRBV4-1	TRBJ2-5	CASGLARQETQYF
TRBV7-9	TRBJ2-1	CASSLADNEQFF
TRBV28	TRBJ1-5	CASSFHTPGQGARQPQHF
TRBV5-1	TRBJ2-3	CASSLLGGGTDTQYF
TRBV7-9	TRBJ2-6	CASSFLTGPNSGANVLTF
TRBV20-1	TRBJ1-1	CSAPQNTEAFF
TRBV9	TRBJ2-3	CASSVAGGGVDTQYF
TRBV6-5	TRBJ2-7	CASSGDRTASYEQYF
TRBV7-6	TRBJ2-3	CASSHEWTDTQYF
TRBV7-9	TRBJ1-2	CASSSAGVERDGYTF
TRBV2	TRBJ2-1	CASSPDSSYNEQFF
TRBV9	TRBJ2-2	CASSTGEGTGTGELFF
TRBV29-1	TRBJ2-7	CSGRQGDEQYF
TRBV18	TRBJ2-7	CASSPISGTGGSYEQYF
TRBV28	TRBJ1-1	CASSSPGQGTEAFF
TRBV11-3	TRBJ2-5	CASSQPGGQETQYF
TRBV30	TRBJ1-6	CAWSVLEQTNSPLHF
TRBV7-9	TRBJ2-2	CASSQLNRGYTGELFF
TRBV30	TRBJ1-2	CAWSVVGGYGYTF
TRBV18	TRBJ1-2	CASSRTHGREGYTF
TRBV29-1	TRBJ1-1	CSVLVAFHSRDMNTEAFF
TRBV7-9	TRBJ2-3	CASSSLTETDTQYF
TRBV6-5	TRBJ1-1	CATLDLNTEAFF
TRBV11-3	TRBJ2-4	CASSLGPSDIQYF
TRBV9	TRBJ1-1	CASSVSGQWDTEAFF
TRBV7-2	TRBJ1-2	CASSLMDSTYLYTF
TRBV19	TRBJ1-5	CASSINRLGQPQHF
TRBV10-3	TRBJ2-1	CAIRPRQGSYNEQFF
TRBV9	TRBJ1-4	CASSADGNNEKLFF
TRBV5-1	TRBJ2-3	CASSLGTSGLSTDTQYF
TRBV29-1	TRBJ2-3	CSDRTSTDTQYF